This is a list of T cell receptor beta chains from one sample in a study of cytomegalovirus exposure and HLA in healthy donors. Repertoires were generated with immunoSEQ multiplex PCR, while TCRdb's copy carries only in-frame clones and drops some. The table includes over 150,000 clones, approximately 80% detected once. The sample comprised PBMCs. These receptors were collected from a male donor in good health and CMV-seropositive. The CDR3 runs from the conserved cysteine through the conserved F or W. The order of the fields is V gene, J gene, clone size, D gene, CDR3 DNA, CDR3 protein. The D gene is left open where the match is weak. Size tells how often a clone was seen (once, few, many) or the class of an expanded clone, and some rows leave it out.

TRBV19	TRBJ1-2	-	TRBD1	TGTGCCACCCTCCAGGACAGGGGGCACGATGGCTACACCTTC	CATLQDRGHDGYTF
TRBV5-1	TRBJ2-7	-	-	TGCGCCAGCAGCCGGCCGGAGAACGAGCAGTACTTC	CASSRPENEQYF
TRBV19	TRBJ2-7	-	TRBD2	TGTGCCAGTAGGTCTGGGGGGGGTGGCTCCTACGAGCAGTACTTC	CASRSGGGGSYEQYF
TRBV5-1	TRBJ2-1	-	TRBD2	TGCGCCACCTCTGAGGTCGCGGGAGGGCCATTTGAGAATGAGCAGTTCTTC	CATSEVAGGPFENEQFF
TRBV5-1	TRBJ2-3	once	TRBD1	TGCGCCAGCAGCTCACAGGGGGAAAACACAGATACGCAGTATTTT	CASSSQGENTDTQYF
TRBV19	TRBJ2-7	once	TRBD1	TGTGCCAGTAGTACCAATCCGGGACAGGGTCGCTCCTACGAGCAGTACTTC	CASSTNPGQGRSYEQYF
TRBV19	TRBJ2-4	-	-	TGTGCCACCGAACAGGGCACCAAAAACATTCAGTACTTC	CATEQGTKNIQYF
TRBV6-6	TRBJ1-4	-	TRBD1	TGTGCCAGCAGTTACCTTTCTAACAGGGGTGGAAAACTGTTTTTT	CASSYLSNRGGKLFF
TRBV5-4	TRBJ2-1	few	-	TGTGCCAGCGCTTCCACACGGGGAACGGGGTACAATGAGCAGTTCTTC	CASASTRGTGYNEQFF
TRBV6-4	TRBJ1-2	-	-	TGTGCCAGCAGGCGACAAGCAGAGACTAACTATGGCTACACCTTC	CASRRQAETNYGYTF
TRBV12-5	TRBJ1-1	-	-	TGTGCTAGTGGTTGGGGAGGGAACACTGAAGCTTTCTTT	CASGWGGNTEAFF